This T cell receptor (beta chain) was recovered during a study of T cells in Graves' hyperthyroidism and ophthalmopathy. Study-level results: The authors' 13 V-J model separated ophthalmopathy from stable hyperthyroidism. Within blood appeared most thyroid clonotypes that had expanded above 0.001.

Remarks on this clonotype: Its antigen remains unknown.

It was RNA transcripts that yielded the amplified TCR beta CDR3 regions. An initial round of RT-PCR targeting the TCR CDR3 relied on the HTBI primer set. TCRdb reprocessed the multiplex PCR reads via MiXCR and lists one record per CDR3 protein. The sample consists of approximately 870,000 distinct CDR3 sequences, about two fifths of them appearing once. This TCR came from a man aged 18 to 29 with Graves' hyperthyroidism. The sequenced material came from blood.

CDR3 in DNA: TGTGCCAGCAGCTTAGAACGGATGCCCACCGGGGAGCTGTTTTTT. The encoded protein is CASSLERMPTGELFF. This chain uses TRBV11-2 with TRBJ2-2; D is uncertain. CDR1 and CDR2 from the germline V gene are SGHAT and FQNNGV. The germline V and J ends were trimmed by 0 bases and 4 bases, with 9 bases remaining between them. The CDR3 spans 15 residues.